This T cell receptor beta chain emerged from a study of cytomegalovirus exposure and HLA in healthy donors. Study observations and caveats: Many donors shared some public TCRs, even though most TCR sequences were rare. Several V segments, TRBV6-2 and TRBV6-3 among them, could not be told apart and were dropped. A few CMV-associated chains were confirmed in vitro to be specific for CMV antigens. Available immune exposure information covered CMV serostatus only.

The germline CDR1 and CDR2 sequences are SNHLY and FYNNEI. The CDR3 spans 16 residues. The V and J ends lost 6 bases and 4 bases, in that order; junction bases with no gene match: 12. In the PCR, 60 Vbeta and 13 Jbeta primers were used. Profiling relied on immunoSEQ multiplex PCR, and the TCRdb table lists in-frame clones only, not all of them. The sample includes 120,000 to 150,000 clones, around 72% of them seen just once. In its sample, this clone was seen a few times. Its specificity is not known. This TCR came from a man aged 35-49 years in good health and CMV-seronegative. The sample taken for sequencing was PBMCs. The rearrangement joins TRBV2 to TRBJ2-3; 8 bases match TRBD2. Here the CDR3 reads CASRPIGRGGPDTQYF. CDR3 DNA sequence: TGTGCCAGCAGACCCATCGGGAGGGGGGGCCCAGATACGCAGTATTTT.